The clone carrying this T cell receptor (beta chain) was seen a few times. What it recognizes is unknown. The germline V and J ends were trimmed by 0 bases and 0 bases, with 12 bases remaining between them. Germline V gene lookup returns CDR1 SGDLS and CDR2 YYNGEE. The CDR3 length is 16 residues. The record originates from a study of T cell repertoires in cytomegalovirus infection. Background on the study: Public TCR beta signatures were indicative of both CMV infection and a matching HLA type. Study conclusions and caveats: In two of eight donors, the top clonotype was HLA-C-restricted CMV-specific.

TCRdb passed the reads through MiXCR, listing each CDR3 protein once. Among about 340,000 distinct CDR3 sequences listed, roughly 29% were seen once. The sequence came from a human donor in good health (CMV status not recorded). Some clones in this sample may be carry-over from other donors' samples. The sample here was cultured PBMCs, taken from culture after CMV antigen stimulation. The V call is TRBV9, the J call TRBJ1-1; TRBD1 might be the D (5 bases). The CDR3 protein is CASSVEDWGMNTEAFF. CDR3 sequence (DNA): TGTGCCAGCAGCGTAGAAGACTGGGGCATGAACACTGAAGCTTTCTTT.